This TCR beta chain appears in the sequencing data of a study of technical replicates of blood from several donors. The protocol was immunoSEQ multiplex PCR, while the TCRdb copy is restricted to in-frame clones and leaves out a portion. The sample holds about 81,000 clones; about 81% are singletons and the top ten take around 4%. This clone was seen once. Sequenced input: PBMCs. The origin of this receptor is a human donor in good health. Some clones in this sample may be carry-over from other donors' samples.

For the CDR3, the DNA is TGTGCCAGCAGATCCGGGACTGAAAAACGGGACACTGAAGCTTTCTTT. Translating it yields CASRSGTEKRDTEAFF. The chain couples TRBV5-4 to TRBJ1-1; the D gene is possibly TRBD1 (5 bases). V was cut by 5 bases and J by 3 bases, with 20 bases left in between. The CDR3 length is 16 residues. Germline V lookup: CDR1 SGHNT, CDR2 YYREEE (reference sequence).